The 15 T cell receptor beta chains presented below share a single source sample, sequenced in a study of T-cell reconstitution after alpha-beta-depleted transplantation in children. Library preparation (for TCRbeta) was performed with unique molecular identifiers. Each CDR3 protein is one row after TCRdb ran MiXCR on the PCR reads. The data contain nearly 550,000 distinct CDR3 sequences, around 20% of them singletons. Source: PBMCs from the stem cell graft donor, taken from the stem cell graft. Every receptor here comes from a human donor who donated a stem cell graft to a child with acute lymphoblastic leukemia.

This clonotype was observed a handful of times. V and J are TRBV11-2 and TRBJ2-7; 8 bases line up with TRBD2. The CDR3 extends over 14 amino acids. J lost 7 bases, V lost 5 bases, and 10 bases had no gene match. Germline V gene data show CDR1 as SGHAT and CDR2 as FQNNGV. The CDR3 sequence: CASSLQTSGGEQYF. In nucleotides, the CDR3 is TGTGCCAGCAGCCTGCAAACTAGCGGTGGGGAGCAGTACTTC.

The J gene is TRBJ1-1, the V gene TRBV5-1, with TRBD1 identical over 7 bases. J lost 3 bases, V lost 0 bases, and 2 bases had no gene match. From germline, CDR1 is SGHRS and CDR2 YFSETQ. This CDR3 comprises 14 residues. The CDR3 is CASSLAQGYTEAFF. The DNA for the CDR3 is TGCGCCAGCAGCTTGGCACAGGGGTACACTGAAGCTTTCTTT.

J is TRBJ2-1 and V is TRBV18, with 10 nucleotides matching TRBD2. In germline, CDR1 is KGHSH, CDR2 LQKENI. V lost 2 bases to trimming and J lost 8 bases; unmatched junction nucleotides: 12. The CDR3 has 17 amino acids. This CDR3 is CASSPYSGRPTSDEQFF. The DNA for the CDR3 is TGTGCCAGCTCACCATATAGCGGGAGGCCCACCAGCGATGAGCAGTTCTTC.

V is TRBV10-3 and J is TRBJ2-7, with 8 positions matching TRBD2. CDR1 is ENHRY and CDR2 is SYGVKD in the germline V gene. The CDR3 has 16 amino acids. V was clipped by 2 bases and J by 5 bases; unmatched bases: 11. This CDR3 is CAISEASGGTGHEQYF. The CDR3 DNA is TGTGCCATCAGTGAGGCGTCGGGAGGGACCGGCCACGAGCAGTACTTC.

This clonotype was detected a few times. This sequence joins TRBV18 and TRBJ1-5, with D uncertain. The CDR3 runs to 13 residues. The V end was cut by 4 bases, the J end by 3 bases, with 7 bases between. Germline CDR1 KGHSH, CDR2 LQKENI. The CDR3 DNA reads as TGTGCCAGCTCACAGGCCTTCAATCAGCCCCAGCATTTT. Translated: CASSQAFNQPQHF.

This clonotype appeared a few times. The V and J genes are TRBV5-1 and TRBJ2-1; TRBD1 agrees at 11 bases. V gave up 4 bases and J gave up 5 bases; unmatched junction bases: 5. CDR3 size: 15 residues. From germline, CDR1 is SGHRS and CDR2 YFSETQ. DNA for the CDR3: TGCGCCAGCAGCCCATGGACAGGGGGCAACAATGAGCAGTTCTTC. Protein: CASSPWTGGNNEQFF.

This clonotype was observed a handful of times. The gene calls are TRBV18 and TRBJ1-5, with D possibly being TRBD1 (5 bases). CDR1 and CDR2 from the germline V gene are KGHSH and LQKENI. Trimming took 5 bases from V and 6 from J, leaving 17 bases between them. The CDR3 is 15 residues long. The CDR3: CASSKGQGGFQPQHF. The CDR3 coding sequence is TGTGCCAGCTCAAAAGGGCAGGGAGGGTTTCAGCCCCAGCATTTT.

In DNA form, the CDR3 reads TGCGCCAGCACCAAAGGCCCCAGGCCCTCCTACGAGCAGTACTTC. Translating it yields CASTKGPRPSYEQYF. This chain connects TRBV5-1 to TRBJ2-7; no clear D. There are 15 residues in the CDR3. Germline values: CDR1 SGHRS, CDR2 YFSETQ. V gave up 6 bases and J gave up 0 bases, with 16 bases separating them.

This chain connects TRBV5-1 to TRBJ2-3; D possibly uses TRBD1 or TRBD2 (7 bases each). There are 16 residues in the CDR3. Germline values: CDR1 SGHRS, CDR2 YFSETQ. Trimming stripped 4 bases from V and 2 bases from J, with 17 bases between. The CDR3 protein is CASSRGDRRTTDTQYF. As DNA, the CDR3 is TGCGCCAGCAGCCGGGGGGACAGAAGAACCACAGATACGCAGTATTTT.

Written as DNA, the CDR3 is TGTGCCTCCTCGCCCCGGGAGGGGAATGAGCAGTTCTTC. Protein: CASSPREGNEQFF. The rearrangement links TRBV10-3 to TRBJ2-1; 8 bases line up with TRBD2. Trimming removed 11 bases from V and 7 bases from J; junction bases left unmatched: 10. CDR3 length equals 13 residues. CDR1 and CDR2 (germline): ENHRY, SYGVKD.

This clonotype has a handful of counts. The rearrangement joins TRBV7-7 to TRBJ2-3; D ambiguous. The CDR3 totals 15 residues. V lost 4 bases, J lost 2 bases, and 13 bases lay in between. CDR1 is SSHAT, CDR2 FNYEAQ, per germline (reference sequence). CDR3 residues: CASSSSVQDTDTQYF. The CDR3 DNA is TGTGCCAGCAGCTCCTCGGTACAAGACACAGATACGCAGTATTTT. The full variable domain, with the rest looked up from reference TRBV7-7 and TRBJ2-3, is GAGVSQSPRYKVTKRGQDVTLRCDPISSHATLYWYQQALGQGPEFLTYFNYEAQPDKSGLPSDRFSAERPEGSISTLTIQRTEQRDSAMYRCASSSSVQDTDTQYFGPGTRLTVL.

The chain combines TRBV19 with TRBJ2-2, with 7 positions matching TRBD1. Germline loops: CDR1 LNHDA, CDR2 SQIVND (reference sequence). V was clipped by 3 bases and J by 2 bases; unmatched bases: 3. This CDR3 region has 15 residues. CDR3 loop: CASSIYRGNTGELFF. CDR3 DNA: TGTGCCAGTAGTATTTACAGGGGCAACACCGGGGAGCTGTTTTTT. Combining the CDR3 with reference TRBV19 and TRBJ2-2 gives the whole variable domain DGGITQSPKYLFRKEGQNVTLSCEQNLNHDAMYWYRQDPGQGLRLIYYSQIVNDFQKGDIAEGYSVSREKKESFPLTVTSAQKNPTAFYLCASSIYRGNTGELFFGEGSRLTVL.

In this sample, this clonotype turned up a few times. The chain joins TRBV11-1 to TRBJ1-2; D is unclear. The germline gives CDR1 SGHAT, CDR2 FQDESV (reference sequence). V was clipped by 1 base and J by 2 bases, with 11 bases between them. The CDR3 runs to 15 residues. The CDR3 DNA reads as TGTGCCAGCAGCTTAGGAGGCCTTGGAAACTATGGCTACACCTTC. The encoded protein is CASSLGGLGNYGYTF.

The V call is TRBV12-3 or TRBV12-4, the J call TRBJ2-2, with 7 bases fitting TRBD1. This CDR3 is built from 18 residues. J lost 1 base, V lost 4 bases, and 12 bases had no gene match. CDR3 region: CASSSQWWGQQNTGELFF. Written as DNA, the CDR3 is TGTGCCAGCAGTTCCCAATGGTGGGGACAGCAGAACACCGGGGAGCTGTTTTTT.

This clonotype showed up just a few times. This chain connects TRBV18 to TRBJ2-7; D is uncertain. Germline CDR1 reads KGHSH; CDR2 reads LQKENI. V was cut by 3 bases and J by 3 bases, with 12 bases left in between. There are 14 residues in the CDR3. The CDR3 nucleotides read TGTGCCAGCTCACCTCAGGACGGATTCTACGAGCAGTACTTC. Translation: CASSPQDGFYEQYF.